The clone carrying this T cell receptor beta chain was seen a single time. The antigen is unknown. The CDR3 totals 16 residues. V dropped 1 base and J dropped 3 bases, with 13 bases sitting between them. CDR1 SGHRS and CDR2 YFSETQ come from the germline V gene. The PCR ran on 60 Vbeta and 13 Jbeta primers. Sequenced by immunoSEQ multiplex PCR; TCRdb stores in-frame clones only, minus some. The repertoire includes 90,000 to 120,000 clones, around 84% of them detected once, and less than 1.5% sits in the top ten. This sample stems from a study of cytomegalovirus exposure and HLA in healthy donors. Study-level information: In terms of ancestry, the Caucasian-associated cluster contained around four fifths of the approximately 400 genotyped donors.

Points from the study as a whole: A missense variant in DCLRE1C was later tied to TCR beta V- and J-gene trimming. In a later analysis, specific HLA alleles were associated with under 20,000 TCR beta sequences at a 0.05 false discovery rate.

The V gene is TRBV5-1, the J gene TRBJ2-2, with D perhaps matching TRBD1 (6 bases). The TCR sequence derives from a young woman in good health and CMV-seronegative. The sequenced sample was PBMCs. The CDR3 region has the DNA TGCGCCAGCAGCTTGACCATCCACAGGGACACCGGGGAGCTGTTTTTT. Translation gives CASSLTIHRDTGELFF. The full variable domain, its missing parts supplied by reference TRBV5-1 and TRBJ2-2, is KAGVTQTPRYLIKTRGQQVTLSCSPISGHRSVSWYQQTPGQGLQFLFEYFSETQRNKGNFPGRFSGRQFSNSRSEMNVSTLELGDSALYLCASSLTIHRDTGELFFGEGSRLTVL.